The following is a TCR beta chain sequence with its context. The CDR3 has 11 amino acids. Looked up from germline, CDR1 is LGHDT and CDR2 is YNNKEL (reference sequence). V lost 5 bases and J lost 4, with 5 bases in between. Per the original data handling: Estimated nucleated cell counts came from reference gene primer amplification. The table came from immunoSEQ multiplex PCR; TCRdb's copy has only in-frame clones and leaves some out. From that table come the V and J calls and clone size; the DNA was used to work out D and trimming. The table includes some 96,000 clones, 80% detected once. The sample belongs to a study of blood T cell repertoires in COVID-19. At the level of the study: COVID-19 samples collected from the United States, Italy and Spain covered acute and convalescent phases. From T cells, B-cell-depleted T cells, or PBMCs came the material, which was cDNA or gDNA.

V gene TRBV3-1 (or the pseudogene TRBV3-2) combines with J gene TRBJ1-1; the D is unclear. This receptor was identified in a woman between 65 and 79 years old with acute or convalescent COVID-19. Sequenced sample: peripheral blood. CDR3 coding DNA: TGTGCCAGCAGCACAGTCACTGAAGCTTTCTTT. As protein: CASSTVTEAFF.